The clone carrying this T cell receptor beta chain was counted between two and nine times. These data are taken from a study of T cell repertoires in cytomegalovirus infection. Overall study context: CMV infection and matching HLA type were both indicated by public TCR beta signatures.

TCRdb re-analysed the reads in MiXCR, keeping a single row per CDR3 protein. Counted here are 450,000 to 650,000 distinct CDR3 sequences, less than 30% occurring once; the ten biggest clones make up around 14%. The material sequenced was PBMCs. The TCR comes from a human donor in good health (CMV status not recorded). Some clones in this sample may be carry-over from other donors' samples.

CDR3 protein: CASRPGLAGMSNEQFF. The CDR3 region has the DNA TGTGCCAGCAGGCCGGGACTAGCGGGAATGAGCAATGAGCAGTTCTTC. This chain uses TRBV5-8 with TRBJ2-1, with 13 positions matching TRBD2. The length of the CDR3 is 16 residues. The V segment lost 5 bases and the J segment 6 bases; nucleotides outside the gene matches: 8. Germline V lookup: CDR1 SGHTS, CDR2 YDEGEE. The full variable domain, with the rest looked up from reference TRBV5-8 and TRBJ2-1, is EAGVTQSPTHLIKTRGQQATLRCSPISGHTSVYWYQQALGLGLQFLLWYDEGEERNRGNFPPRFSGRQFPNYSSELNVNALELEDSALYLCASRPGLAGMSNEQFFGPGTRLTVL.